This T cell receptor beta chain appears in the sequencing data of a study of cytomegalovirus exposure and HLA in healthy donors. Broader study findings: Highest at DRB1 and lowest at HLA-C, TCR association rates differed among HLA loci in a later analysis.

V lost 2 bases, J lost 5 bases, and 12 bases lay in between. The CDR3 is made up of 13 amino acids. Germline lookup yields CDR1 GTSNPN and CDR2 SVGIG (reference sequence). About this clone itself: Its target is not known.

PCR was performed using 60 Vbeta and 13 Jbeta primers. TCRdb's table, derived via immunoSEQ multiplex PCR, lists solely in-frame clones and lacks some. Its clone listing holds 50,000 to 75,000 clones. V is TRBV30 and J is TRBJ2-5; D may be TRBD2 (5 bases). Sample: PBMCs. This TCR was sampled from a woman under 30 in good health and CMV-seronegative. CDR3 sequence: CAWSRGSPETQYF. The CDR3 DNA reads as TGTGCCTGGAGTCGGGGTTCTCCGGAGACCCAGTACTTC. The full variable domain, completed using reference TRBV30 and TRBJ2-5, is SQTIHQWPATLVQPVGSPLSLECTVEGTSNPNLYWYRQAAGRGLQLLFYSVGIGQISSEVPQNLSASRPQDRQFILSSKKLLLSDSGFYLCAWSRGSPETQYFGPGTRLLVL.